This T cell receptor beta chain derives from a study of regulatory T cells in long-lasting Graves disease. Trimming shortened V by 0 bases and J by 2 bases, and 10 bases separated the two germline ends. Germline loops: CDR1 SGHRS, CDR2 YFSETQ. The CDR3 runs to 15 residues. Sample time point: newly diagnosed GD, antithyroid drugs for less than 3 months. The TCR library was made from RNA that had been extracted from PBMCs in TRIzol. Arm-PCR with iRepertoire HTBI primers amplified the CDR3 regions for these TCR beta libraries. TCRdb reprocessed the multiplex PCR reads via MiXCR and lists one record per CDR3 protein. The sample has 400,000 to 500,000 distinct CDR3 sequences, 13% to 15% seen once. These data were also reused for a study on T cells in Graves' hyperthyroidism and ophthalmopathy.

The V gene is TRBV5-1, the J gene TRBJ2-3; D is perhaps TRBD1 (5 bases). The TCR originated in a woman aged 50 to 60 with Graves disease. The specimen comprised peripheral blood mononuclear cells (PBMCs), sampled at new diagnosis, from a patient treated with antithyroid drugs. The CDR3 here is CASSLDQGITDTQYF. As DNA, the CDR3 is TGCGCCAGCAGCTTGGATCAGGGAATCACAGATACGCAGTATTTT.